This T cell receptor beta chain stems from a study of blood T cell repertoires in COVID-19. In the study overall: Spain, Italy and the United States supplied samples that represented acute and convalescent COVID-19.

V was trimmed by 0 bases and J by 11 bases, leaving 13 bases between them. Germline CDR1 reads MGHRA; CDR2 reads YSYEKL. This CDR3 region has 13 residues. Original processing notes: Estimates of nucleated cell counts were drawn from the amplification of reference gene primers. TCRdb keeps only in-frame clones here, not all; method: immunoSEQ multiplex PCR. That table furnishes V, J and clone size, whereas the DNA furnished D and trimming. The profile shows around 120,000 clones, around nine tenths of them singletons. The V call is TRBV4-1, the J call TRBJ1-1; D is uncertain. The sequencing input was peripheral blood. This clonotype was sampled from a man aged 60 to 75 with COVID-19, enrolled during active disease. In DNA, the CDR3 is TGCGCCAGCAGCCAAGAGGTTGAGGGTCAGGCTTTCTTT. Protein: CASSQEVEGQAFF.